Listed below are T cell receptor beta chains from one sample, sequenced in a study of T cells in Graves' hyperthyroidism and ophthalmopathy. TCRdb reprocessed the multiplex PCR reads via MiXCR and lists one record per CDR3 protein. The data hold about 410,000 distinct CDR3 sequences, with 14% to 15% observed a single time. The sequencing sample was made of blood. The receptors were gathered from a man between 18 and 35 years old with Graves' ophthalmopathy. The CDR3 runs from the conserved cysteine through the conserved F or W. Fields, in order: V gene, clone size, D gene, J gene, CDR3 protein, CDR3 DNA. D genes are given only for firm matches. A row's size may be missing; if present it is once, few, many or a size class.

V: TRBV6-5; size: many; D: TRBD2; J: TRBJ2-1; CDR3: CASSYLRAGGFYEQFF; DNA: TGTGCCAGCAGTTACCTTCGGGCGGGAGGATTTTATGAGCAGTTCTTC
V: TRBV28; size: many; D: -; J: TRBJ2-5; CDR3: CASSFPSEIQETQYF; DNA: TGTGCCAGCAGTTTTCCGTCCGAAATCCAAGAGACCCAGTACTTC
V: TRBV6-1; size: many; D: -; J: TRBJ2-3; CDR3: CASPRAGTDTQYF; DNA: TGTGCCAGCCCCAGGGCAGGCACAGATACGCAGTATTTT
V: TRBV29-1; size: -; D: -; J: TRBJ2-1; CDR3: CSVEESYNEQFF; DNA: TGCAGCGTTGAGGAGAGCTACAATGAGCAGTTCTTC
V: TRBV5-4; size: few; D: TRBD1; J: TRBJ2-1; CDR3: CASSHPTGENNEQFF; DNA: TGTGCCAGCAGCCACCCGACAGGGGAGAACAATGAGCAGTTCTTC
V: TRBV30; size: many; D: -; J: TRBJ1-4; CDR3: CAWSPRDTSEKLFF; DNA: TGTGCCTGGAGTCCCCGGGACACGTCGGAAAAACTGTTTTTT
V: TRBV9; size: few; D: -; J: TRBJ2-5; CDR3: CASSYLGDQETQYF; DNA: TGTGCCAGCAGCTACCTAGGGGACCAAGAGACCCAGTACTTC
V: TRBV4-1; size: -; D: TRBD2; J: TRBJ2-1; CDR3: CASSHPTSGSDYEQFF; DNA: TGCGCCAGCAGCCACCCGACTAGCGGGAGCGATTATGAGCAGTTCTTC
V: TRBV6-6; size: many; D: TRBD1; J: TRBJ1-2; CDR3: CASSYSGTGNYGYTF; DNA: TGTGCCAGCAGTTACTCCGGGACAGGGAACTATGGCTACACCTTC
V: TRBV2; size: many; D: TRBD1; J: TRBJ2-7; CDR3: CASNGNRGPEQYF; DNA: TGTGCCAGCAATGGAAACAGGGGACCCGAGCAGTACTTC
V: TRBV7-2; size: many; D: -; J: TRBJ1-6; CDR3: CASSSSGWRSPLHF; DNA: TGTGCCAGCAGCTCCTCAGGGTGGAGGTCACCCCTCCACTTT
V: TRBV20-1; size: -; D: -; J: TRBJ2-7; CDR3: CSATRDRKTYEQYF; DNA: TGCAGTGCTACCCGGGACCGCAAAACCTACGAGCAGTACTTC
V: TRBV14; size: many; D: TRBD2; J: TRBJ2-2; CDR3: CASSQRPPRAGASGELFF; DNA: TGTGCCAGCAGCCAACGCCCTCCCAGAGCGGGAGCGTCCGGGGAGCTGTTTTTT
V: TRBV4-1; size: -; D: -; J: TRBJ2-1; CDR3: CASSQDWGASKYNEQFF; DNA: TGCGCCAGCAGCCAAGACTGGGGTGCTTCTAAATACAATGAGCAGTTCTTC
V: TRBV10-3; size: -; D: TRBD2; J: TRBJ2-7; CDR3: CAISDSGLAEMEQYF; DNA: TGTGCCATCAGTGATTCGGGACTAGCGGAGATGGAGCAGTACTTC
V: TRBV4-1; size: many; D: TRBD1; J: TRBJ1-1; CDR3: CASSQTGGEAFF; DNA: TGCGCCAGCAGCCAAACAGGGGGCGAAGCTTTCTTT
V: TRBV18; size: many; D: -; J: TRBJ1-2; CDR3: CASSELDSYGYTF; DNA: TGTGCCAGCTCAGAGCTGGACAGCTATGGCTACACCTTC
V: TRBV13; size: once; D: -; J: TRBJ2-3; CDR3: CASSLVVGVTDTQYF; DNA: TGTGCCAGCAGCTTAGTAGTGGGGGTCACAGATACGCAGTATTTT
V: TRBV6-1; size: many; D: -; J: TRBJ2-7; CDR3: CASKSAYEQYF; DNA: TGTGCCAGCAAGTCAGCCTACGAGCAGTACTTC
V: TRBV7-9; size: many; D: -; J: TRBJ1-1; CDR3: CASSLVGDNSEAFF; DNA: TGTGCCAGCAGCTTAGTAGGAGACAATTCTGAAGCTTTCTTT
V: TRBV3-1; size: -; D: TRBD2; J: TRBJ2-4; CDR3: CASSQRGGNIQYF; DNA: TGTGCCAGCAGCCAACGGGGGGGCAACATTCAGTACTTC
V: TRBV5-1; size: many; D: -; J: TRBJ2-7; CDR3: CASSLGDEQYF; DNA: TGTGCCAGCAGCTTAGGGGACGAGCAGTACTTC
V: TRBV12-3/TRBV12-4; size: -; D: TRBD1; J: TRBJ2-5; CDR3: CASSVDRGRETQYF; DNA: TGTGCCAGCAGTGTCGACAGGGGGCGGGAGACCCAGTACTTC
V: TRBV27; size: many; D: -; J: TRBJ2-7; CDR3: CASSLSSGNSYEQYF; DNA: TGTGCCAGCAGTTTAAGTTCAGGGAACTCCTACGAGCAGTACTTC
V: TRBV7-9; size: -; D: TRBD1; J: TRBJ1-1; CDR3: CAGSSWTGGDTEAFF; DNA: TGTGCCGGCAGCTCCTGGACAGGGGGGGACACTGAAGCTTTCTTT
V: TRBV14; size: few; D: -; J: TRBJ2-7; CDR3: CASSQDPAQGYEQYF; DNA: TGTGCCAGCAGCCAAGATCCCGCGCAGGGCTACGAGCAGTACTTC
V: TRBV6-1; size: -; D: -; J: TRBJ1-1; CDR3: CASNDRNTEAFF; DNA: TGTGCCAGCAATGACAGAAACACTGAAGCTTTCTTT
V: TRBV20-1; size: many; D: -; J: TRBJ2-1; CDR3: CSARDHVSYNEQFF; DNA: TGCAGTGCTAGAGATCACGTCTCCTACAATGAGCAGTTCTTC
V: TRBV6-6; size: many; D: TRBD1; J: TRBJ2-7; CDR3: CASSYRDRGTYEQYF; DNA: TGTGCCAGCAGTTACCGGGACAGGGGCACCTACGAGCAGTACTTC
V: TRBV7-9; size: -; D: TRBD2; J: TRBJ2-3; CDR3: CASSYPSSGLAGAASSTDTQYF; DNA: TGTGCCAGCAGTTACCCGAGCTCGGGACTAGCGGGAGCCGCGAGCAGCACAGATACGCAGTATTTT
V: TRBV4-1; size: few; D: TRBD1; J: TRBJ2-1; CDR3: CASTRRDRGTNEQFF; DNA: TGCGCCAGCACCCGACGGGACAGGGGGACCAATGAGCAGTTCTTC
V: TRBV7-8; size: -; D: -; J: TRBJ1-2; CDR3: CASSRGTGAYGYTF; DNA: TGTGCCAGCAGCCGTGGGACGGGAGCTTATGGCTACACCTTC
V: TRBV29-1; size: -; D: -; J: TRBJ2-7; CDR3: CSVVETEQYF; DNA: TGCAGCGTTGTTGAAACCGAGCAGTACTTC
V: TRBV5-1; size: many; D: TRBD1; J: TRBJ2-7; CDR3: CASSLGQGSYEQYF; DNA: TGTGCCAGCAGCCTTGGACAGGGCAGCTACGAGCAGTACTTC
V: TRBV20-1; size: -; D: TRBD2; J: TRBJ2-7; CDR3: CSARPSGGHSSYEQYF; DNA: TGCAGTGCTAGACCTAGCGGGGGCCACAGCTCCTACGAGCAGTACTTC
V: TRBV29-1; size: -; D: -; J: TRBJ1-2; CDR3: CSVLGGGLGYGYTF; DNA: TGCAGCGTACTGGGGGGGGGACTTGGCTATGGCTACACCTTC
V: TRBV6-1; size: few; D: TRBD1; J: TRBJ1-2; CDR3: CASRLGTAYGYTF; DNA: TGTGCCAGCAGGCTCGGGACAGCCTATGGCTACACCTTC
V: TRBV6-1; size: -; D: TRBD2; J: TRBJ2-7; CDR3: CASSWGLAGGLGTYEQYF; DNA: TGTGCCAGCAGCTGGGGACTAGCGGGAGGGCTGGGAACCTACGAGCAGTACTTC
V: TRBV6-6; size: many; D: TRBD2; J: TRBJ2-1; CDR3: CASSYWLAGDNEQFF; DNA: TGTGCCAGCAGTTACTGGCTAGCGGGAGACAATGAGCAGTTCTTC
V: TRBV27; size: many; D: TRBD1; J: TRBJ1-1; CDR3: CASSFSRDRGETEAFF; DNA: TGTGCCAGCAGTTTCTCCCGGGACAGGGGCGAAACTGAAGCTTTCTTT
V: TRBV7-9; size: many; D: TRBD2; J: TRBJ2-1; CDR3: CASPGGAPGGPRNEQFF; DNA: TGTGCCAGCCCGGGGGGGGCACCGGGAGGGCCCAGGAATGAGCAGTTCTTC
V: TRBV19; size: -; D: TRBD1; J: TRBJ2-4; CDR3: CASRETGNIQYF; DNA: TGTGCCAGTAGAGAGACAGGGAACATTCAGTACTTC
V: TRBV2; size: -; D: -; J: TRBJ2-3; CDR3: CASSVSGTSQYF; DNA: TGTGCCAGCAGTGTTAGTGGGACTTCCCAGTATTTT
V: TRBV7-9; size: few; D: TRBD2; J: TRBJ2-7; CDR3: CASSFELAGADEQYF; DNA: TGTGCCAGCAGCTTTGAACTAGCGGGGGCCGACGAGCAGTACTTC
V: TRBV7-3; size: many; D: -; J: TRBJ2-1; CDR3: CASSLRASGSYNEQFF; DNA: TGTGCCAGCAGCCTCAGGGCGTCCGGCTCCTACAATGAGCAGTTCTTC
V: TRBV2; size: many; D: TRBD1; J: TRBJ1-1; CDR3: CASSEGDRDWTEAFF; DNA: TGTGCCAGCAGTGAGGGTGACAGGGATTGGACTGAAGCTTTCTTT
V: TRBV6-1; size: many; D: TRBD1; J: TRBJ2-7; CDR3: CASSDPGQGVGEQYF; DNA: TGTGCCAGCAGTGACCCGGGACAGGGTGTGGGTGAGCAGTACTTC
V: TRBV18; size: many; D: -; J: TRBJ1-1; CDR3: CASSPKREAEAFF; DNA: TGTGCCAGCTCACCGAAGAGAGAGGCTGAAGCTTTCTTT
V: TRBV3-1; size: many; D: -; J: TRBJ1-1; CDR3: CASSRPNTEAFF; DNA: TGTGCCAGCAGCCGGCCGAACACTGAAGCTTTCTTT
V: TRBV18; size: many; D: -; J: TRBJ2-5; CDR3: CASSPGEQETQYF; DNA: TGTGCCAGCTCACCGGGCGAGCAAGAGACCCAGTACTTC
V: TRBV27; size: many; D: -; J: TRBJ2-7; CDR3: CASLTFRSNSYEQYF; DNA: TGTGCCAGCCTAACTTTTCGGAGCAACTCCTACGAGCAGTACTTC
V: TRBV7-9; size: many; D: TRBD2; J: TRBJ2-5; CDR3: CASSLGQRTSGIQETQYF; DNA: TGTGCCAGCAGCTTAGGTCAAAGGACTAGCGGAATTCAAGAGACCCAGTACTTC
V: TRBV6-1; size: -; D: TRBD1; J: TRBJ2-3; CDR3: CASAGTAGPDTQYF; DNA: TGTGCCAGCGCTGGGACAGCCGGCCCAGATACGCAGTATTTT
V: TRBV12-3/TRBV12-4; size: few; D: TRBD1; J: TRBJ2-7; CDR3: CASSLQDRGYEQYF; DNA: TGTGCCAGCAGTTTACAGGACAGGGGTTACGAGCAGTACTTC
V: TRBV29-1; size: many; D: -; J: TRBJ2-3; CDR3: CSARPLSMHTDTQYF; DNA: TGCAGCGCAAGGCCGCTGTCGATGCACACAGATACGCAGTATTTT
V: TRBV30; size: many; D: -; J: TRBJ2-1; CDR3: CAWSVSSGFNEQFF; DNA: TGTGCCTGGAGTGTAAGTTCAGGGTTCAATGAGCAGTTCTTC
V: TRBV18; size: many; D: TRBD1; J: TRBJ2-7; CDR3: CASSLGQGEQYF; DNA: TGTGCCAGCTCACTGGGACAGGGAGAGCAGTACTTC
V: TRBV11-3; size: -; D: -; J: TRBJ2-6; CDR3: CASSLFGAGANVLTF; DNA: TGTGCCAGCAGCTTATTCGGAGCTGGGGCCAACGTCCTGACTTTC
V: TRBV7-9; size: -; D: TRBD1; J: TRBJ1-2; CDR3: CASSGQGVVHGYTF; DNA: TGTGCCAGCAGCGGACAGGGAGTGGTTCATGGCTACACCTTC